One TCR beta chain is described in this entry. Its target is not known. This specimen comes from a study of identical twins. Carrying unique molecular identifiers, the cDNA also gained a universal primer site through template switching. TCRdb re-called the 5' RACE reads with MiXCR, one entry per CDR3 protein. Among fewer than 650,000 distinct CDR3 sequences, just over 7% were seen once, and the ten largest hold approximately 1.5%. Regarding the study as a whole: Invariant cells of the MAIT and iNKT types might have partly distorted the zero-insertion analyses.

Per germline, CDR1 DFQATT and CDR2 SNEGSKA (reference sequence). With 4 bases clipped from V and 7 bases from J, the junction kept 10 bases outside the gene matches. This CDR3 is built from 15 residues. This sample was shared with a second study, whose subject was yellow fever vaccine responses in identical twins.

The chain uses TRBV20-1 and TRBJ2-1, with 10 positions matching TRBD2. This receptor was taken from a young woman in good health. Material: PBMCs. CDR3 amino acids: CSATLSGRPWNEQFF. The CDR3 DNA reads as TGCAGTGCTACCCTTAGCGGGAGGCCCTGGAATGAGCAGTTCTTC.